This passage covers 14 T cell receptor beta chains from one sample sequenced in a study of long-term antiretroviral therapy in people with HIV (dated by TCRdb to between 2021 and 2024). The immunoSEQ hsTCRB v3.0 assay was used at survey level resolution to sequence the TRB variable region. Here the immuneACCESS table is served through TCRdb, limited to in-frame sequences with V and J called. Missing clones are a known gap in these copies; in checked studies unresolved V genes cover under half, and the rest lacks a known reason. Counted in this sample were tens of thousands of clones; approximately 84% of them appeared once. Of the sample, approximately 0.93% is held by the ten largest clones. The sequencing here drew on unsorted PBMCs, taken 2 years after starting antiretroviral therapy. The receptors come from a man aged 45 to 65 with HIV.

The V gene is TRBV19, the J gene TRBJ2-3, with no clear D. Germline CDR1 LNHDA, CDR2 SQIVND (reference sequence). The CDR3 consists of 13 residues. Trimming stripped 3 bases from V and 1 base from J, with 5 bases between. The CDR3 sequence: CASSIGGTDTQYF. CDR3 bases: TGTGCCAGTAGTATTGGTGGCACAGATACGCAGTATTTT.

V gene TRBV7-2 combines with J gene TRBJ2-7; D is tentatively TRBD1 or TRBD2 (5 bases each). V dropped 3 bases and J dropped 2 bases, with 5 bases sitting between them. The V gene's germline CDR1 is SGHTA and CDR2 FQGNSA. This CDR3 has 12 amino acids. CDR3 sequence (DNA): TGTGCCAGCAGCTTGGGGGCCTACGAGCAGTACTTC. This gives the protein CASSLGAYEQYF.

The chain links TRBV11-2 to TRBJ2-7; TRBD2 matches at 9 bases. CDR1 SGHAT and CDR2 FQNNGV come from the germline V gene. The CDR3 contains 18 residues. V shed 5 bases, J shed 0 bases, and the junction held 14 bases outside the gene matches. The CDR3 coding sequence is TGTGCCAGCAGCGCCCGGTATAGCGGGAGCTTGATCTCCTACGAGCAGTACTTC. As protein: CASSARYSGSLISYEQYF.

This clone was counted a single time. The rearrangement uses TRBV19 and TRBJ2-7; a weak D match, TRBD2 (5 bases). Trimming stripped 3 bases from V and 6 bases from J, with 15 bases between. This CDR3 has 14 residues. Germline CDR1 LNHDA, CDR2 SQIVND (reference sequence). The CDR3 reads CASSMSWDAGEQYF. In DNA form, the CDR3 reads TGTGCCAGTAGTATGAGCTGGGATGCGGGCGAGCAGTACTTC. The full variable domain, rest sourced from reference TRBV19 and TRBJ2-7, is DGGITQSPKYLFRKEGQNVTLSCEQNLNHDAMYWYRQDPGQGLRLIYYSQIVNDFQKGDIAEGYSVSREKKESFPLTVTSAQKNPTAFYLCASSMSWDAGEQYFGPGTRLTVT.

The rearrangement joins TRBV25-1 to TRBJ2-3; the D gene is possibly TRBD1 (6 bases). Germline CDR1 is MGHDK and CDR2 is SYGVNS. The CDR3 has 15 amino acids. V was trimmed by 6 bases and J by 1 base, leaving 14 bases between them. In DNA, the CDR3 is TGTGCCAGCAGCGGAACAGGGCGGGGCACAGATACGCAGTATTTT. This codes for CASSGTGRGTDTQYF.

The J gene is TRBJ1-2, the V gene TRBV2, with a weak D call TRBD1 (5 bases). Germline loops: CDR1 SNHLY, CDR2 FYNNEI. The germline V and J ends were trimmed by 9 bases and 7 bases, with 15 bases remaining between them. This CDR3 is 12 amino acids long. Written as DNA, the CDR3 is TGTGCCAGATACCGCCCAGGGCTTGGCTACACCTTC. It translates to CARYRPGLGYTF.

The V call is TRBV6-5, the J call TRBJ2-1, with D tentatively TRBD1 (6 bases). Trimming took off 5 bases at V and 3 bases at J, with 8 bases between the two ends. Looked up from germline, CDR1 is MNHEY and CDR2 is SVGAGI. This CDR3 is built from 13 residues. CDR3 loop: CASSPTGYNEQFF. The CDR3 region has the DNA TGTGCCAGCAGTCCGACAGGCTACAATGAGCAGTTCTTC.

The V and J genes are TRBV6-6 and TRBJ1-1; the D gene is possibly TRBD1 (5 bases). Germline CDR1 reads MNHNY; CDR2 reads SVGAGI (reference sequence). The ends were cut back, 6 bases at V and 0 bases at J, with 17 bases in the middle. CDR3 length: 16 amino acids. CDR3 bases: TGTGCCAGCAGATGGGAGAGGGGCAGCATGAACACTGAAGCTTTCTTT. Its protein is CASRWERGSMNTEAFF.

The chain couples TRBV10-3 to TRBJ2-7; 7 bases agree with TRBD1. CDR1 and CDR2 from the germline V gene are ENHRY and SYGVKD. The length of the CDR3 is 17 residues. V lost 2 bases to trimming and J lost 2 bases; unmatched junction nucleotides: 12. Here the CDR3 DNA reads TGTGCCATCAGTGAGCCTAACTACGGACAGGTCCCCTACGAGCAGTACTTC. Protein product: CAISEPNYGQVPYEQYF.

The gene calls are TRBV14 and TRBJ2-4, with a weak D call TRBD2 (6 bases). CDR1 is SGHDN and CDR2 is FVKESK in the germline V gene. Trimming shortened V by 3 bases and J by 3 bases, and 12 bases separated the two germline ends. This CDR3 contains 15 residues. CDR3 sequence: CASSHLWGGKNIQYF. In nucleotides, the CDR3 is TGTGCCAGCAGCCACCTATGGGGAGGCAAAAACATTCAGTACTTC.

This clone came up a few times. The chain carries TRBV10-3 and TRBJ1-5; D remains ambiguous. The CDR3 spans 13 residues. Germline CDR1 and CDR2: ENHRY and SYGVKD. V lost 2 bases and J lost 7, with 9 bases in between. CDR3 residues: CAISERENQPQHF. The CDR3 bases are TGTGCCATCAGTGAGCGGGAGAACCAGCCCCAGCATTTT.

The genes are TRBV9 and TRBJ1-2, with 8 bases aligning to TRBD1. The ends lost 4 bases at V and 2 bases at J; junction bases unmatched: 7. Germline loops: CDR1 SGDLS, CDR2 YYNGEE. The CDR3 totals 15 residues. CDR3 amino acids: CASSPWDRSNYGYTF. The CDR3 coding sequence is TGTGCCAGCAGCCCCTGGGACAGGAGCAACTATGGCTACACCTTC.

J is TRBJ2-6 and V is TRBV6-4, with TRBD1 identical over 7 bases. CDR1 is MRHNA, CDR2 SNTAGT, per germline. V lost 4 bases, J lost 3 bases, and 6 bases stayed unmatched. This CDR3 spans 16 amino acids. As DNA, the CDR3 is TGTGCCAGCAGTGGAACAGGGGATGATGGGGCCAACGTCCTGACTTTC. Amino acids: CASSGTGDDGANVLTF.

The chain combines TRBV19 with TRBJ2-2; no reliable D call. The CDR3 totals 14 residues. V gave up 6 bases and J gave up 2 bases, with 10 bases separating them. Germline V gene lookup returns CDR1 LNHDA and CDR2 SQIVND (reference sequence). The chain's CDR3 is CASSRLRNTGELFF. CDR3 DNA sequence: TGTGCCAGTAGCCGACTCCGCAACACCGGGGAGCTGTTTTTT. Combining the CDR3 with reference TRBV19 and TRBJ2-2 gives the whole variable domain DGGITQSPKYLFRKEGQNVTLSCEQNLNHDAMYWYRQDPGQGLRLIYYSQIVNDFQKGDIAEGYSVSREKKESFPLTVTSAQKNPTAFYLCASSRLRNTGELFFGEGSRLTVL.